A selection of T cell receptor beta chains follows, all from one sample in a study of T cells after yellow fever vaccination. TCRdb re-derived calls from the 5' RACE reads in MiXCR, one entry per CDR3 protein. The sample holds about 340,000 distinct CDR3 sequences; under 15% are singletons and the top ten take approximately 3.3%. The sample here was CD4+ T cells sorted from PBMCs, taken 15 days after the yellow fever booster vaccination. The receptors originated from a man aged 18 to 35 who received the YFV17D yellow fever vaccine. Both conserved end residues are part of each CDR3. The D gene is left open where the match is weak. Size values are once, few and many counts, or a class for expanded clones, and some rows have none.

cdr3_nt	cdr3_aa	d_call	v_call	j_call	clone_size
TGTGCCAGCAGCTCCCCCCGGGGCACGGACTGTCTCCACTTT	CASSSPRGTDCLHF	NA	TRBV7-9	TRBJ1-6	few
TGTGCCAGCAAAAGGGTTGCGGTCTACGAGCAGTACTTC	CASKRVAVYEQYF	NA	TRBV6-2/TRBV6-3	TRBJ2-7	NA
TGTGCCAGCAGCCAACAACGGGGGGGGAACACAGATACGCAGTATTTT	CASSQQRGGNTDTQYF	TRBD2	TRBV4-2	TRBJ2-3	NA
TGTGCCAGCAGCCAAGATCGTCGACGACCTGAAGCTTTCTTT	CASSQDRRRPEAFF	NA	TRBV3-1	TRBJ1-1	NA
TGTGCCAGCAGTCCCCCCCCCGGGAGAGGGACTGAAGCTTTCTTT	CASSPPPGRGTEAFF	NA	TRBV28	TRBJ1-1	NA
TGTGCCATCAGTGATTTGGCTTGGAGGGGGCCCTATAACTATGGCTACACCTTC	CAISDLAWRGPYNYGYTF	TRBD1	TRBV10-3	TRBJ1-2	few
TGTGCCAGCAGCCAAGAGGGGACTGCCTACAATGAGCAGTTCTTC	CASSQEGTAYNEQFF	NA	TRBV4-2	TRBJ2-1	NA
TGTGCCAGCAGCCCGACAGGGCCCACGATCTCGGCGATATTC	CASSPTGPTISAIF	TRBD1	TRBV7-2	TRBJ1-2	NA
TGTGCCAGCAGCTTGACGGGACATGGCTACACCTTC	CASSLTGHGYTF	NA	TRBV5-4	TRBJ1-2	many
TGTGCCAGCAGCCAGGACAGTCGGGGCTACACCTTC	CASSQDSRGYTF	NA	TRBV7-9	TRBJ1-2	many
TGTGCCAGCGCTCCTACGGGACAGGGGAGGGAGACCCAGTACTTC	CASAPTGQGRETQYF	TRBD1	TRBV6-5	TRBJ2-5	few
TGTGCCAGCAGCTGGACAGGGCCCGCCTCTGGAAACACCATATATTTT	CASSWTGPASGNTIYF	TRBD1	TRBV7-6	TRBJ1-3	NA
TGTGCCAGCAGTTCCGGACAGGCCAGAGCGGATTCACCCCTCCACTTT	CASSSGQARADSPLHF	TRBD1	TRBV28	TRBJ1-6	NA
TGCAGTGCCATGGCTGCGGACAGTTTTGGCTACACCTTC	CSAMAADSFGYTF	NA	TRBV20-1	TRBJ1-2	NA
TGTGCCAGCACCGACAGGGACTATGGCTACACCTTC	CASTDRDYGYTF	TRBD1	TRBV7-2	TRBJ1-2	NA
TGTGCCAGCAGGGAGGACAGAGCGAACACCGGGGAGCTGTTTTTT	CASREDRANTGELFF	NA	TRBV2	TRBJ2-2	NA
TGTGCCACTCGCCGACAGAGCTCCTACGAGCAGTACTTC	CATRRQSSYEQYF	NA	TRBV7-9	TRBJ2-7	NA
TGTGCCAGCAGCTTAGAACAGGGGGCAAGTTGGACTGAAGCTTTCTTT	CASSLEQGASWTEAFF	TRBD1	TRBV7-6	TRBJ1-1	few
TGTGCCATCGCCGGGGGGCCACTTGGGCAAGAGACCCAGTACTTC	CAIAGGPLGQETQYF	NA	TRBV10-3	TRBJ2-5	many
TGTGCCAGCAGCTTGACACCGGACTACGAGCAGTACTTC	CASSLTPDYEQYF	NA	TRBV7-2	TRBJ2-7	few
TGTGCCAGCAGCTTATACAGCGGTTCCTACAATGAGCAGTTCTTC	CASSLYSGSYNEQFF	NA	TRBV7-2	TRBJ2-1	NA
TGTGCCAGCAGTTTGAACACTCTTAACGAAAAACTGTTTTTT	CASSLNTLNEKLFF	NA	TRBV12-3/TRBV12-4	TRBJ1-4	NA
TGTGCCAGGCTCCATACTAGCTCCTACGAGCAGTACTTC	CARLHTSSYEQYF	NA	TRBV2	TRBJ2-7	NA
TGTGCCAGCAGCAAGACATACAATGAGCAGTTCTTC	CASSKTYNEQFF	NA	TRBV11-3	TRBJ2-1	once
TGTGCCAGCAGTTTGTTCCTGGGGTCCCAGTACTTC	CASSLFLGSQYF	NA	TRBV28	TRBJ2-5	NA
TGTGCCACCAGTGAAGGCGGGAACACTGAAGCTTTCTTT	CATSEGGNTEAFF	NA	TRBV24-1	TRBJ1-1	NA
TGCAGCGTCCAAAGGACCGATGGCTACGAGCAGTACTTC	CSVQRTDGYEQYF	NA	TRBV29-1	TRBJ2-7	many
TGTGCCAGTAACTCGCGGGACAGAGGGAACACTGAAGCTTTCTTT	CASNSRDRGNTEAFF	TRBD1	TRBV19	TRBJ1-1	many
TGTGCCAGCAGCTACCCCCTACTAGCGGGGGGGCCCCCCGAGCAGTTCTTC	CASSYPLLAGGPPEQFF	TRBD2	TRBV11-2	TRBJ2-1	many
TGTGCCAGCAGCAAACAGAGCCTTAATGAAAAACTGTTTTTT	CASSKQSLNEKLFF	NA	TRBV6-2/TRBV6-3	TRBJ1-4	NA
TGCAGCGTTGTATCCAGCAAAGAGACCCAGTACTTC	CSVVSSKETQYF	NA	TRBV29-1	TRBJ2-5	NA
TGCGCCAGCAGCCTGGGACAGCAGAGCTCTGGAAACACCATATATTTT	CASSLGQQSSGNTIYF	TRBD1	TRBV4-1	TRBJ1-3	few
TGTGCCAGCAGCTTAGTGATCACAGATACGCAGTATTTT	CASSLVITDTQYF	NA	TRBV7-6	TRBJ2-3	NA
TGTGCCAGCAGCGTGGGAGGGAGCTCCTACGAGCAGTACTTC	CASSVGGSSYEQYF	TRBD2	TRBV9	TRBJ2-7	NA
TGTGCCAGCAGTGAAGAGTGGGTCATTTCTTACCAACAGCATTTT	CASSEEWVISYQQHF	NA	TRBV6-1	TRBJ1-5	NA
TGTGCCAGCAGCTCACAGGCTCTCAAACAGCCCCAGCATTTT	CASSSQALKQPQHF	NA	TRBV5-6	TRBJ1-5	NA
TGCGCCAGCAGCTTGGGGGACGCCGGATCTACGCAGTATTTT	CASSLGDAGSTQYF	NA	TRBV5-1	TRBJ2-3	few
TGTGCCAGCAGCTTTCCGTGGTCTCAAGAGACCCAGTACTTC	CASSFPWSQETQYF	NA	TRBV7-2	TRBJ2-5	NA
TGTGCCATTAAAACGGGGGGAACGAACACCGGGGAGCTGTTTTTT	CAIKTGGTNTGELFF	TRBD2	TRBV6-2/TRBV6-3	TRBJ2-2	NA
TGTGCCAGCGCGCCGGGGGGCCGTGATGAGCAGTTCTTC	CASAPGGRDEQFF	NA	TRBV7-2	TRBJ2-1	NA
TGTGCCAGCAGCCAGACCTGGGAGACCCAGTACTTC	CASSQTWETQYF	NA	TRBV6-2/TRBV6-3	TRBJ2-5	NA
TGCGCCAGCAGCCCGACGGGCCCGGAAGAGCAGTTCTTC	CASSPTGPEEQFF	NA	TRBV5-1	TRBJ2-1	NA
TGCGCCAGCGACGAAGCGGGGGGGCTTGGCTACAATGAGCAGTTCTTC	CASDEAGGLGYNEQFF	TRBD2	TRBV5-1	TRBJ2-1	few
TGCGCCAGCAGCTCTGGAAACGGGGGGTTGTCCAAAAACATTCAGTACTTC	CASSSGNGGLSKNIQYF	TRBD2	TRBV5-1	TRBJ2-4	NA
TGTGCCAGCAGCGAGAGGGGGGCGGAAGCTTTCTTT	CASSERGAEAFF	NA	TRBV7-9	TRBJ1-1	NA
TGTGCCAGCACCCCTCGGACAACGCAGTATTTT	CASTPRTTQYF	NA	TRBV12-3/TRBV12-4	TRBJ2-3	NA
TGTGCCAGCTCATCGGCTTCTAATCAGCCCCAGCATTTT	CASSSASNQPQHF	NA	TRBV18	TRBJ1-5	many
TGTGCCAGCTCCGGGGACACAGATACGCAGTATTTT	CASSGDTDTQYF	NA	TRBV18	TRBJ2-3	NA
TGTGCCAGCGGACGGCTTGGCTATGGCTACACCTTC	CASGRLGYGYTF	NA	TRBV6-5	TRBJ1-2	NA
TGTGCCAGCAGTTACTCGGTAAACGGGGGGACCTACGAGCAGTACTTC	CASSYSVNGGTYEQYF	TRBD2	TRBV6-5	TRBJ2-7	NA
TGTGCCAGCAGCCCTGGGGATACTAATGAAAAACTGTTTTTT	CASSPGDTNEKLFF	NA	TRBV12-3/TRBV12-4	TRBJ1-4	few
TGTGCCAGCAGTCGGGACCCACAAAACATTCAGTACTTC	CASSRDPQNIQYF	NA	TRBV6-5	TRBJ2-4	many
TGTGCCAGCTCACCTACCCGAGGGGCGCGGGAGCAGTTCTTC	CASSPTRGAREQFF	NA	TRBV18	TRBJ2-1	few
TGTGCCAGCAGCCTCTTTACAGGGGGCATGAATACGCAGTATTTT	CASSLFTGGMNTQYF	TRBD1	TRBV12-3/TRBV12-4	TRBJ2-3	NA